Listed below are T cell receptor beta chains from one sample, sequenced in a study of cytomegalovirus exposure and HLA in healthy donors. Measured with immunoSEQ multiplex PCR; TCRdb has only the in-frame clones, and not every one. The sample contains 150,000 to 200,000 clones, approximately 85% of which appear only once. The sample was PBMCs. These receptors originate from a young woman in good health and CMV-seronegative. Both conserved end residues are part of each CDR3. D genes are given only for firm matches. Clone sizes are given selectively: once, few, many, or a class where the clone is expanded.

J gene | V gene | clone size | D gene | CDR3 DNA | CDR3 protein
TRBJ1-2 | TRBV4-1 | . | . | TGCGCCAGCAGCTGGGCCGACAGTGTCAACTATGGCTACACCTTC | CASSWADSVNYGYTF
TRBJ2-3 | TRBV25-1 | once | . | TGTGCCAGCAGTGACCCCGGGAGAAGCACAGATACGCAGTATTTT | CASSDPGRSTDTQYF
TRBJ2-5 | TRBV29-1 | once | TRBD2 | TGCAGCGTTGAAGGGGTGCTTGGGACTAGCGGGAGTGGTGAAGAGACCCAGTACTTC | CSVEGVLGTSGSGEETQYF
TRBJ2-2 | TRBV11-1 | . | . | TGTGCCAGCAGCTCTCCGGGACTCACTTTCTCCGGGGAGCTGTTTTTT | CASSSPGLTFSGELFF
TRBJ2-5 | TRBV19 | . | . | TGTGCCAGTAGTTCTTCCGACGGGCAAGAGACCCAGTACTTC | CASSSSDGQETQYF
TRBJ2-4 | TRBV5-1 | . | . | TGCGCCAGCAGCTTGGGTGACCGGGGAAAAAACATTCAGTACTTC | CASSLGDRGKNIQYF
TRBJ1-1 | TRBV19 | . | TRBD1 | TGTGCCAGTAGTGTTACAGGGGGCTTAGGCACTGAAGCTTTCTTT | CASSVTGGLGTEAFF
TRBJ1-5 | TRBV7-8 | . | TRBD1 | TGTGCCAGCAGCCTCACGGACAGGTATAGCAATCAGCCCCAGCATTTT | CASSLTDRYSNQPQHF
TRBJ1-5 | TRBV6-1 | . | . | TGTGCCAGCAGAAGCGTGGTTGAGCCCCAGCATTTT | CASRSVVEPQHF
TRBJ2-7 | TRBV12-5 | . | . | TGTGCTAGTGTATTCGGGTACGAGCAGTACTTC | CASVFGYEQYF
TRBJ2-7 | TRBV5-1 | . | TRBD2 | TGCGCCAGCAGCCCCGGTTGGGGGAGGGGCGAAGGCGAGCAGTACTTC | CASSPGWGRGEGEQYF
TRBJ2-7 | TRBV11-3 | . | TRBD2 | TGTGCCAGCAGCACCGGGACTAGCGGCTCCTACGAGCAGTACTTC | CASSTGTSGSYEQYF
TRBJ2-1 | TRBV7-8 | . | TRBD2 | TGTGCCAGCAGCCCGGGACTAGTTGAGCAGTTCTTC | CASSPGLVEQFF
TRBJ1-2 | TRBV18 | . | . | TGTGCCAGCTCACCCGGGGAATATGGCTACACCTTC | CASSPGEYGYTF
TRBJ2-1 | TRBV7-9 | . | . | TGTGCCAGCAGCAACCTAAACAATGAGCAGTTCTTC | CASSNLNNEQFF
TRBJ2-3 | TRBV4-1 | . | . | TGCGCCAGCAGCCAAGACCCCCTAGTGGCGGATACGCAGTATTTT | CASSQDPLVADTQYF
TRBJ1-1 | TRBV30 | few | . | TGTGCCTGGAGTGTACTTATGTTCACTGAAGCTTTCTTT | CAWSVLMFTEAFF
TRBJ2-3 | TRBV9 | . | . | TGTGCCAGCAGCTCCGCCTCGGGTCTTAGCACAGATACGCAGTATTTT | CASSSASGLSTDTQYF
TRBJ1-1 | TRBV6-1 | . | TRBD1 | TGTGCCAGCAGGGCTGACAGGGGGATGAACACTGAAGCTTTCTTT | CASRADRGMNTEAFF
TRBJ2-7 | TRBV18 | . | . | TGTGCCAGCTCCCGTTCAGGGGCGTTTAGTCACGAGCAGTACTTC | CASSRSGAFSHEQYF
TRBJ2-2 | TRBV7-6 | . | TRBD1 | TGTGCCAGCAGCTCTAGACAGGGTGGGGAGCTGTTTTTT | CASSSRQGGELFF
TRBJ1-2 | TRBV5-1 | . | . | TGCGCCAGCAGCAGGAGGGAGGGTCGGGGGCGCGTCGGCTACACCTTC | CASSRREGRGRVGYTF
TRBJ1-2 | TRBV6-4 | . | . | TGTGCCAGCAGTGACTCCGCGCAGGGCGGGATACATGGCTACACCTTC | CASSDSAQGGIHGYTF
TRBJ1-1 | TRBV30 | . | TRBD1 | TGTGCCTGGAGTGTACTAGACAGGGAAAACACTGGAGCTTTCTTT | CAWSVLDRENTGAFF
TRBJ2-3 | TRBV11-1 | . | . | TGTGCCAGCAGCTTTAGCGATACGCAGTATTTT | CASSFSDTQYF
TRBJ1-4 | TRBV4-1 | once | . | TGCGCCAGCAGCCAAACACAGGGAATGATTGAAAAACTGTTTTTT | CASSQTQGMIEKLFF
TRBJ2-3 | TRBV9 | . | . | TGTGCCAGCAGCGTAGGCGGAGGGGATACAGATACGCAGTATTTT | CASSVGGGDTDTQYF
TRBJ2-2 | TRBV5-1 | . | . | TGCGCCAGCAGCTTGGAGGGGCAGACACTCACCGGGGAGCTGTTTTTT | CASSLEGQTLTGELFF
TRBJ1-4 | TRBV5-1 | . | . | TGCGCCAGCAGCTTAGACAGGACTAATGAAAAACTGTTTTTT | CASSLDRTNEKLFF
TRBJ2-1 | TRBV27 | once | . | TGTGCCAGCAGTTCTATAAGGACTGATAACCCCTCCTACAATGAGCAGTTCTTC | CASSSIRTDNPSYNEQFF
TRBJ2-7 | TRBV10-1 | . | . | TGCGCCAGCAGTGAGGTCCCAACAGACAACCGGCACTACGAGCAGTACTTC | CASSEVPTDNRHYEQYF
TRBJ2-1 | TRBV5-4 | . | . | TGTGCCAGCAGCTTAACGGGGAGGAACAATGAGCAGTTCTTC | CASSLTGRNNEQFF
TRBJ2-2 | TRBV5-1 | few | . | TGCGCCAGCAGCTTAGACCAGGCCTCGTACACCGGGGAGCTGTTTTTT | CASSLDQASYTGELFF
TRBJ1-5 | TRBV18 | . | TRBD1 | TGTGCCAGCTCATCATCACCGCACGACAGGGTAGAACAGCCCCAGCATTTT | CASSSSPHDRVEQPQHF
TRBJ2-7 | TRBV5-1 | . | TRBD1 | TGCGCCAGCAGCTCGACAGGGAGCTCCTACGAGCAGTACTTC | CASSSTGSSYEQYF
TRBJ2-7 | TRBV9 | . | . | TGTGCCAGCAGCCGCAGCGACGGCTACGAGCAGTACTTC | CASSRSDGYEQYF
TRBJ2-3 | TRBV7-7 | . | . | TGTGCCAGCAGCGCGACGGGTAGCACAGATACGCAGTATTTT | CASSATGSTDTQYF
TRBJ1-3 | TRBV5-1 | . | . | TGCGCCAGCAGCGCCACCACAGGGTCTGGAAACACCATATATTTT | CASSATTGSGNTIYF
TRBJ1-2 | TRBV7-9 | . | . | TGTGCCAGCAGCCAGCTAACGGGGGAGTATGGCTACACCTTC | CASSQLTGEYGYTF
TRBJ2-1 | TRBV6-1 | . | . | TGTGCCAGCAGGGTGGGAGAGCGCCGGGGGAATGAGCAGTTCTTC | CASRVGERRGNEQFF
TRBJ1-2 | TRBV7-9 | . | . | TGTGCCAGCAGCTTTCTCGGAGCAGACTATGGCTACACCTTC | CASSFLGADYGYTF
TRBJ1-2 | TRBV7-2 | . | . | TGTGCCAGCAGCTTTAGGGACTTCCTCTATGGCTACACCTTC | CASSFRDFLYGYTF
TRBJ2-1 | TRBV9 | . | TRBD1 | TGTGCCAGCAGCGGGCGACAGGGTGTGCCCTACAATGAGCAGTTCTTC | CASSGRQGVPYNEQFF
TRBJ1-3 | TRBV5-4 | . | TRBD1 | TGTGCCAGCACCCAGGGGGCTGGAAACACCATATATTTT | CASTQGAGNTIYF
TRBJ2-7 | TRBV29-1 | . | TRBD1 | TGCAGCGTTGAAGGGACAGGGGGGAGCGAGCAGTACTTC | CSVEGTGGSEQYF
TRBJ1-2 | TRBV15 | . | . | TGTGCCACCAGCAGAGATTCTGGGGGCGCGGGCTATGGCTACACCTTC | CATSRDSGGAGYGYTF
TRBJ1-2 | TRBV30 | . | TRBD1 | TGTGCCTGGCTAGACAGGGATTGGAGCTATGGCTACACCTTC | CAWLDRDWSYGYTF
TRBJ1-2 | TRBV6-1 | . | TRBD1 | TGTGCCAGCAGTGAAGGGGACAGTTTCTATGGCTACACCTTC | CASSEGDSFYGYTF
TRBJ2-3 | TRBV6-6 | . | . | TGTGCCAGCACCCCAGCCGACTCCACAGATACGCAGTATTTT | CASTPADSTDTQYF
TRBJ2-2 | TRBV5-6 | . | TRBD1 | TGTGCCAGCAGCCTACCGACAGGGGTTGAGGACGGGGAGCTGTTTTTT | CASSLPTGVEDGELFF
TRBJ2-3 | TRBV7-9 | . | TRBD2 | TGTGCCAGCAGCCTTAGCGGGGGGGAAGATACGCAGTATTTT | CASSLSGGEDTQYF
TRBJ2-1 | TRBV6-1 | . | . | TGTGCCAGCAGTGATTCTAGTTACAATGAGCAGTTCTTC | CASSDSSYNEQFF